This TCR beta chain was sequenced for a study of cytomegalovirus exposure and HLA in healthy donors. Study-level information: Sequencing of 150 million to 200 million T cells in an earlier analysis found about 120 million unique TCR beta sequences. Overall study findings and caveats: Most sequenced TCRs were rare (though some public TCRs occurred in many donors).

Details on this clone: The antigen remains unidentified.

The J segment lost 3 bases and the V segment lost 0 bases, leaving 4 bases of the junction unmatched. Germline V gene data show CDR1 as ENHRY and CDR2 as SYGVKD. The CDR3 totals 15 residues. Amplification used 60 Vbeta primers and 13 Jbeta primers. TCRdb keeps only in-frame clones here, not all; method: immunoSEQ multiplex PCR. The sample holds 200,000 to 300,000 clones, approximately 84% seen once. V usage is TRBV10-3 and J usage is TRBJ1-1; the match to TRBD1 covers 7 bases. The specimen was PBMCs. This TCR came from a woman aged 40 to 50 in good health and CMV-seropositive. In nucleotides, the CDR3 is TGTGCCATCAGTGAGTCGAATCAGGGGGACACTGAAGCTTTCTTT. Protein sequence: CAISESNQGDTEAFF.